This entry describes one T cell receptor beta chain. Its target is not known. CDR3 length equals 17 residues. The germline gives CDR1 SGHNT, CDR2 YENEEA. V shed 8 bases and J 2 bases; nucleotides not matched to a gene: 10. Expressed TCRB transcripts were sequenced, since all the RNA that had been isolated was reverse transcribed. The data were produced by immunoSEQ multiplex PCR, yet TCRdb's version contains in-frame clones alone and is incomplete. The table shows more than 300,000 clones, with approximately 12% occurring only once. The sample is drawn from a study of beta chain features in type 1 diabetes. Study-wide context: Across every sample, around 110,000,000 sorted cells were examined in total. General observations from the study: Insertions at VDJ junctions were less frequent in type 1 diabetes patients. These patients also deleted more nucleotides at the same junctions. TCRB CDR3s from Type 1 diabetes patients were moderately but significantly shorter in all four CD4+ subsets.

The V and J genes are TRBV11-3 and TRBJ2-6; 9 nucleotides line up with TRBD1. The TCR originated in a woman aged 18-35 years with type 1 diabetes. The sequenced sample was naive CD4+ T cells from blood. The CDR3: CASLGGTGIPGANVLTF. The CDR3 DNA reads as TGTGCCAGCTTGGGGGGGACAGGGATCCCTGGGGCCAACGTCCTGACTTTC.